The rows below give T cell receptor beta chains drawn from one sample of a study of beta chain features in type 1 diabetes. Assay: immunoSEQ multiplex PCR; the TCRdb copy retains only in-frame clones and omits some. The sample records 400,000 or so clones, around 13% being singletons. Sequences were obtained from naive CD4+ T cells from blood. Source of these receptors: a woman under 30 with type 1 diabetes. Each CDR3 is given with its conserved first and last residue. D genes are given only for firm matches. Clone sizes are given selectively: once, few, many, or a class where the clone is expanded.

size: -; D: -; length: 14; V: TRBV29-1; J: TRBJ1-1; DNA: TGCAGCGTTGACCACAGGGTGGGAAACACTGAAGCTTTCTTT; CDR3: CSVDHRVGNTEAFF
size: -; D: -; length: 14; V: TRBV4-1; J: TRBJ2-1; DNA: TGCGCCAGCAGCCAACCTCGACGGGACAATGAGCAGTTCTTC; CDR3: CASSQPRRDNEQFF
size: few; D: TRBD1; length: 13; V: TRBV9; J: TRBJ1-2; DNA: TGTGCCAGCAGCGTATGGGACAGGGATGGCTACACCTTC; CDR3: CASSVWDRDGYTF
size: -; D: -; length: 13; V: TRBV18; J: TRBJ2-7; DNA: TGTGCCAGCTCACCACCCGGGGGCTACGAGCAGTACTTC; CDR3: CASSPPGGYEQYF
size: few; D: -; length: 14; V: TRBV30; J: TRBJ2-1; DNA: TGTGCCTGGAGTGTACTCTCCCCCACTAGTGAGCAGTTCTTC; CDR3: CAWSVLSPTSEQFF
size: -; D: -; length: 11; V: TRBV29-1; J: TRBJ1-1; DNA: TGCAGCGCCAAGGGGGACACTGAAGCTTTCTTT; CDR3: CSAKGDTEAFF
size: -; D: TRBD2; length: 16; V: TRBV10-3; J: TRBJ2-2; DNA: TGTGCCATCAGCGGGACTAGCGGGGTGAACACCGGGGAGCTGTTTTTT; CDR3: CAISGTSGVNTGELFF
size: few; D: -; length: 13; V: TRBV29-1; J: TRBJ1-1; DNA: TGCAGCGTTGAAGAGGACAAGAACACTGAAGCTTTCTTT; CDR3: CSVEEDKNTEAFF
size: few; D: -; length: 14; V: TRBV7-2; J: TRBJ2-5; DNA: TGTGCCAGCAGCTTAGCGGGCTCACAAGAGACCCAGTACTTC; CDR3: CASSLAGSQETQYF
size: -; D: -; length: 13; V: TRBV6-1; J: TRBJ1-2; DNA: TGTGCCAGCAGTGCAGACAGGAACTATGGCTACACCTTC; CDR3: CASSADRNYGYTF
size: few; D: -; length: 14; V: TRBV7-2; J: TRBJ2-7; DNA: TGTGCCAGCAGCTTACGGCAGGCGTCCTACGAGCAGTACTTC; CDR3: CASSLRQASYEQYF
size: -; D: -; length: 14; V: TRBV9; J: TRBJ2-7; DNA: TGTGCCAGCAGCGTAGATCCACTCGCCTACGAGCAGTACTTC; CDR3: CASSVDPLAYEQYF
size: -; D: -; length: 14; V: TRBV6-5; J: TRBJ2-2; DNA: TGTGCCAGCAGTCTTCTCGCGGGCACCGGGGAGCTGTTTTTT; CDR3: CASSLLAGTGELFF
size: -; D: TRBD2; length: 18; V: TRBV4-1; J: TRBJ2-2; DNA: TGCGCCAGCAGCCAAGATTGGCTAGCGGCCGCGAACACCGGGGAGCTGTTTTTT; CDR3: CASSQDWLAAANTGELFF
size: few; D: -; length: 15; V: TRBV25-1; J: TRBJ2-3; DNA: TGTGCCAGTGCGGAAGCCCAAGGGGTATCAGATACGCAGTATTTT; CDR3: CASAEAQGVSDTQYF
size: few; D: -; length: 12; V: TRBV10-2; J: TRBJ2-7; DNA: TGCGCCAGCGGCGGCTTGGAGGTCGAGCAGTACTTC; CDR3: CASGGLEVEQYF
size: -; D: -; length: 16; V: TRBV4-3; J: TRBJ2-1; DNA: TGCGCCAGCAGCCAAGAGGCTCGCCCCGACTACAATGAGCAGTTCTTC; CDR3: CASSQEARPDYNEQFF
size: -; D: -; length: 13; V: TRBV7-2; J: TRBJ1-3; DNA: TGTGCCAGCAGCTCCGGTTGGCAGGGTGCCATATATTTT; CDR3: CASSSGWQGAIYF
size: few; D: TRBD1; length: 18; V: TRBV15; J: TRBJ1-2; DNA: TGTGCCACCAGCAGAGATACCGGGACAGGGGGAGCCAACTATGGCTACACCTTC; CDR3: CATSRDTGTGGANYGYTF
size: few; D: -; length: 14; V: TRBV7-2; J: TRBJ2-2; DNA: TGTGCCAGCAGCCTGTCCCCGAACACCGGGGAGCTGTTTTTT; CDR3: CASSLSPNTGELFF
size: once; D: -; length: 15; V: TRBV6-1; J: TRBJ2-1; DNA: TGTGCCAGCAGTGGCCCCGCCGGCTCCTACAATGAGCAGTTCTTC; CDR3: CASSGPAGSYNEQFF
size: -; D: -; length: 15; V: TRBV19; J: TRBJ1-1; DNA: TGTGCCAGTAGTCCTACCGGGACTGTGAACACTGAAGCTTTCTTT; CDR3: CASSPTGTVNTEAFF
size: few; D: -; length: 14; V: TRBV7-2; J: TRBJ2-7; DNA: TGTGCCAGCAGCTCAAGGACAAAAGCCTACGAGCAGTACTTC; CDR3: CASSSRTKAYEQYF
size: few; D: -; length: 15; V: TRBV4-3; J: TRBJ2-7; DNA: TGCGCCAGCAGCCAAAACAGGGTTGGGTCCTACGAGCAGTACTTC; CDR3: CASSQNRVGSYEQYF
size: -; D: -; length: 12; V: TRBV7-2; J: TRBJ2-3; DNA: TGTGCCAGCACCTCCACGGAGGATACGCAGTATTTT; CDR3: CASTSTEDTQYF
size: -; D: TRBD1; length: 12; V: TRBV29-1; J: TRBJ2-1; DNA: TGCAGCGTTAGAGGGACAGGGAATGAGCAGTTCTTC; CDR3: CSVRGTGNEQFF
size: -; D: TRBD1; length: 15; V: TRBV2; J: TRBJ2-5; DNA: TGTGCCAGCAGCTACTACAGGGGTCGTGGGGAGACCCAGTACTTC; CDR3: CASSYYRGRGETQYF
size: -; D: -; length: 15; V: TRBV19; J: TRBJ1-5; DNA: TGTGCCAGTAGTAAGACAGGCGATCCCAATCAGCCCCAGCATTTT; CDR3: CASSKTGDPNQPQHF
size: -; D: -; length: 13; V: TRBV29-1; J: TRBJ1-2; DNA: TGCAGCGTTTGGCTTCGCGGCTTCTATGGCTACACCTTC; CDR3: CSVWLRGFYGYTF
size: few; D: TRBD1; length: 13; V: TRBV10-3; J: TRBJ2-4; DNA: TGTGCCATCAGTGCAGGGGGCAAAAACATTCAGTACTTC; CDR3: CAISAGGKNIQYF
size: -; D: -; length: 13; V: TRBV4-3; J: TRBJ2-5; DNA: TGCGCCAGCAGCCAAACAGGTTCGGAGACCCAGTACTTC; CDR3: CASSQTGSETQYF
size: -; D: TRBD2; length: 14; V: TRBV27; J: TRBJ2-3; DNA: TGTGCCAGCAGTTTAGGGACTAAGGCAGATACGCAGTATTTT; CDR3: CASSLGTKADTQYF
size: -; D: TRBD2; length: 14; V: TRBV7-3; J: TRBJ2-2; DNA: TGTGCCAGCAGCCTACTAGCGAGCGGCAGGGAGCTGTTTTTT; CDR3: CASSLLASGRELFF
size: -; D: -; length: 15; V: TRBV4-3; J: TRBJ1-1; DNA: TGCGCCAGCAGCCAAGTCCCATCACAGAACACTGAAGCTTTCTTT; CDR3: CASSQVPSQNTEAFF
size: few; D: -; length: 12; V: TRBV19; J: TRBJ2-2; DNA: TGTGCCAGTTCTGCACGGGGCGGGGAGCTGTTTTTT; CDR3: CASSARGGELFF
size: -; D: -; length: 13; V: TRBV5-1; J: TRBJ2-7; DNA: TGCGCCAGCAGCTCAGTGCCCTCCTACGAGCAGTACTTC; CDR3: CASSSVPSYEQYF
size: few; D: -; length: 14; V: TRBV7-2; J: TRBJ2-7; DNA: TGTGCCAGCAGCTTATTGGCAGGGGACGGCGAGCAGTACTTC; CDR3: CASSLLAGDGEQYF
size: few; D: TRBD1; length: 13; V: TRBV18; J: TRBJ1-1; DNA: TGTGCCAGCGTACAGGGGCAGAACACTGAAGCTTTCTTT; CDR3: CASVQGQNTEAFF
size: few; D: TRBD1; length: 16; V: TRBV4-3; J: TRBJ1-2; DNA: TGCGCCAGCAGCTCCCCGGGACAGGGAATAGGCTATGGCTACACCTTC; CDR3: CASSSPGQGIGYGYTF
size: -; D: -; length: 15; V: TRBV15; J: TRBJ1-5; DNA: TGTGCCACCAGCAGGTGGGGGGGCGCCGGGCAGCCCCAGCATTTT; CDR3: CATSRWGGAGQPQHF
size: few; D: -; length: 14; V: TRBV2; J: TRBJ1-5; DNA: TGTGCCAGCGGCTTCTATAGGGGCGGTCAGCCCCAGCATTTT; CDR3: CASGFYRGGQPQHF
size: few; D: TRBD1; length: 13; V: TRBV18; J: TRBJ2-7; DNA: TGTGCCAGCTCATCAGACAGGGCCTACGAGCAGTACTTC; CDR3: CASSSDRAYEQYF
size: few; D: -; length: 13; V: TRBV30; J: TRBJ1-4; DNA: TGTGCCGGTCAACCAGGGCTTAATGAAAAACTGTTTTTT; CDR3: CAGQPGLNEKLFF
size: -; D: TRBD2; length: 15; V: TRBV5-4; J: TRBJ2-7; DNA: TGTGCCAGCAGCCCCCACGGACTAGCGGTCCTCGAGCAGTACTTC; CDR3: CASSPHGLAVLEQYF
size: -; D: -; length: 15; V: TRBV15; J: TRBJ2-7; DNA: TGTGCCACCAGCAGAGATCCGGGAACCACGTACGAGCAGTACTTC; CDR3: CATSRDPGTTYEQYF
size: few; D: TRBD2; length: 18; V: TRBV7-9; J: TRBJ2-1; DNA: TGTGCCAGCAGTCGGTGGACTAGCGGGAGGGCCCGGGTCAATGAGCAGTTCTTC; CDR3: CASSRWTSGRARVNEQFF
size: few; D: TRBD1; length: 17; V: TRBV4-3; J: TRBJ2-6; DNA: TGCGCCAGCAGCCCAGGACAGGCTCTTTCTGGGGCCAACGTCCTGACTTTC; CDR3: CASSPGQALSGANVLTF
size: -; D: -; length: 15; V: TRBV30; J: TRBJ2-6; DNA: TGTGCCTGGAGTGTACACAGCAGTGGGGCCAACGTCCTGACTTTC; CDR3: CAWSVHSSGANVLTF
size: -; D: TRBD2; length: 13; V: TRBV6-6; J: TRBJ2-5; DNA: TGTGCCAGCAGAGGGACTAACGAAGAGACCCAGTACTTC; CDR3: CASRGTNEETQYF
size: -; D: -; length: 16; V: TRBV7-2; J: TRBJ2-1; DNA: TGTGCCAGCAGCTCCCAGGGGGGTGACCCCTACAATGAGCAGTTCTTC; CDR3: CASSSQGGDPYNEQFF
size: few; D: TRBD2; length: 14; V: TRBV25-1; J: TRBJ2-5; DNA: TGTGCCAGCAGTGAAGCTCGAGCGGGGGGGACCCAGTACTTC; CDR3: CASSEARAGGTQYF
size: few; D: -; length: 12; V: TRBV11-2; J: TRBJ2-7; DNA: TGTGCCAGCAGCTCGCGGTCCGGCGAGCAGTACTTC; CDR3: CASSSRSGEQYF
size: -; D: TRBD1; length: 18; V: TRBV11-2; J: TRBJ1-5; DNA: TGTGCCAGCAGCATCGGACAGGGGCCTCCTCGCGGCAATCAGCCCCAGCATTTT; CDR3: CASSIGQGPPRGNQPQHF
size: few; D: -; length: 13; V: TRBV30; J: TRBJ1-5; DNA: TGTGCCTGGAGCGGACAGCTAGATCAGCCCCAGCATTTT; CDR3: CAWSGQLDQPQHF
size: -; D: TRBD1; length: 13; V: TRBV7-3; J: TRBJ1-1; DNA: TGTGCCAGCAGCCCAACACAGGGGACTGAAGCTTTCTTT; CDR3: CASSPTQGTEAFF
size: few; D: TRBD1; length: 16; V: TRBV7-9; J: TRBJ1-1; DNA: TGTGCCAGCAGCTTAGCGGGCGGCAGGGGGTGGACTGAAGCTTTCTTT; CDR3: CASSLAGGRGWTEAFF
size: -; D: -; length: 12; V: TRBV28; J: TRBJ2-7; DNA: TGTGCCAGCAGACCCGCTTCGCGCGAGCAGTACTTC; CDR3: CASRPASREQYF
size: once; D: -; length: 13; V: TRBV9; J: TRBJ1-1; DNA: TGTGCCAGCAGCGTCCAGGGAAACACTGAAGCTTTCTTT; CDR3: CASSVQGNTEAFF
size: -; D: -; length: 15; V: TRBV5-1; J: TRBJ2-7; DNA: TGCGCCAGCAGCCCACCACAAGGGGCGTCGTACGAGCAGTACTTC; CDR3: CASSPPQGASYEQYF